This is a list of T cell receptor beta chains from one sample in a study of CD8 T cells in Susac syndrome. TCRdb called the immunoSEQ multiplex PCR reads again in MiXCR, with one record for every CDR3 protein. The table includes approximately 170,000 distinct CDR3 sequences, around 94% detected once. Sequencing used CD4+ T cells from PBMCs. Receptors were obtained from a human donor with multiple sclerosis. The CDR3 runs from the conserved cysteine through the conserved F or W. A D gene is named only where the DNA matches it firmly. Size tells how often a clone was seen (once, few, many) or the class of an expanded clone, and some rows leave it out.

V gene	clone size	D gene	J gene	CDR3 DNA	CDR3 protein
TRBV28	few	NA	TRBJ2-6	TGTGCCAGCAGGACCTACGGTTCTGGGGCCAACGTCCTGACTTTC	CASRTYGSGANVLTF
TRBV28	NA	NA	TRBJ2-7	TGTGCCAGCAGTCCCATATGGGTAGGGCAGTACTTC	CASSPIWVGQYF
TRBV19	NA	TRBD1	TRBJ2-7	TGTGCCAGTAGTATTCGAGTGGGACAGGGCTACGAGCAGTACTTC	CASSIRVGQGYEQYF
TRBV29-1	NA	NA	TRBJ2-5	TGCAGCGTTGAAGCTTTCGTGGAGACCCAGTACTTC	CSVEAFVETQYF
TRBV5-1	NA	TRBD1	TRBJ2-5	TGCGCCAGCAGCTCGGGACAGGGACAAGAGACCCAGTACTTC	CASSSGQGQETQYF
TRBV12-5	NA	NA	TRBJ1-5	TGTGCTAGTGGAAAAGAAACCCATCGGCCCCAGCATTTT	CASGKETHRPQHF
TRBV12-3/TRBV12-4	NA	NA	TRBJ1-1	TGTGCCAGCAATTACCGAGCGACTCTGAACACTGAAGCTTTCTTT	CASNYRATLNTEAFF
TRBV28	NA	NA	TRBJ2-3	TGTGCCACCAAAGTTTGGAATACGCAGTATTTT	CATKVWNTQYF
TRBV28	NA	TRBD2	TRBJ2-4	TGTGCCAGCACTCCCGGACTAGCGGGTCGTCTAGCCAAAAACATTCAGTACTTC	CASTPGLAGRLAKNIQYF
TRBV6-2/TRBV6-3	NA	NA	TRBJ2-1	TGTGCCAGCAGTTCCACTATAGACAGGGAGCAGTTCTTC	CASSSTIDREQFF
TRBV9	NA	NA	TRBJ1-3	TGTGCCAGCAGCTTTAACCCGGAGGGCACCATATATTTT	CASSFNPEGTIYF
TRBV5-1	NA	NA	TRBJ2-1	TGCGCCAGCAGACCAAACACCGGGAATGAGCAGTTCTTC	CASRPNTGNEQFF
TRBV5-4	NA	NA	TRBJ2-1	TGTGCCAGCAGCGTCGAGCCGCGCAGTTACAATGAGCAGTTCTTC	CASSVEPRSYNEQFF
TRBV24-1	NA	NA	TRBJ1-2	TGTGCCACCAGTGATCCGAACTATGGCTACACCTTC	CATSDPNYGYTF
TRBV6-5	NA	NA	TRBJ2-7	TGTGCCAGCAGTTACTCAATAGATCCAGGAATCTACGAGCAGTACTTC	CASSYSIDPGIYEQYF
TRBV11-3	NA	NA	TRBJ2-1	TGTGCCAGCAGCCGGACCATATACAATGAGCAGTTCTTC	CASSRTIYNEQFF
TRBV27	once	TRBD1	TRBJ2-7	TGTGCCAGCAGTTTGCAGGGGGCGTACGAGCAGTACTTC	CASSLQGAYEQYF
TRBV5-1	NA	TRBD2	TRBJ2-1	TGCGCCAGCAGCTCGGGACTAGCGGACCACAATGAGCAGTTCTTC	CASSSGLADHNEQFF
TRBV27	NA	NA	TRBJ2-2	TGTGCCAGCAAGGTCGGGTTCGACACCGGGGAGCTGTTTTTT	CASKVGFDTGELFF
TRBV5-1	NA	NA	TRBJ1-1	TGCGCCAGCAGCTCCTGGGGGACTGAAGCTTTCTTT	CASSSWGTEAFF
TRBV12-3/TRBV12-4	NA	NA	TRBJ2-7	TGTGCCAGCAGTTTATCCGGGAGAGGTCGCTACGAGCAGTACTTC	CASSLSGRGRYEQYF
TRBV20-1	NA	NA	TRBJ2-1	TGCAGTGCTAGAGCCCCATTGGAGGGGTTAAATGAGCAGTTCTTC	CSARAPLEGLNEQFF
TRBV6-2/TRBV6-3	NA	NA	TRBJ1-5	TGTGCCAGCAGCCGACGGGCTCAGCCCCAGCATTTT	CASSRRAQPQHF
TRBV12-3/TRBV12-4	NA	TRBD1	TRBJ2-7	TGTGCCAGCAGTTCCTACAGGGGGCAGCTGTACGAGCAGTACTTC	CASSSYRGQLYEQYF